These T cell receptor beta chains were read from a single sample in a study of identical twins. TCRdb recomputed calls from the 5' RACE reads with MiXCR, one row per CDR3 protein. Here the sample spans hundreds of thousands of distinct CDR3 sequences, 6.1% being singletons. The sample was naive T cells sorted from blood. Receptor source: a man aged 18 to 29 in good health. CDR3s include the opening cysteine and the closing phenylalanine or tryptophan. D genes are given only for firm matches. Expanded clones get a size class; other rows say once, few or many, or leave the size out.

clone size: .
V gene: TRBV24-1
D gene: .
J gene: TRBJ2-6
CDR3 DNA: TGTGCCACCAGTTGGGAAGCCACAACTTTAGTCTCTGGGGCCAACGTCCTGACTTTC
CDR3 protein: CATSWEATTLVSGANVLTF

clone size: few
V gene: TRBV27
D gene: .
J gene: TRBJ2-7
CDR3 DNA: TGTGCCAGCAGTTTATCTAACAGGCAATACCACGAGCAGTACTTC
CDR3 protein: CASSLSNRQYHEQYF

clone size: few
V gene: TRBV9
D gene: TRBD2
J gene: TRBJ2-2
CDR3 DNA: TGTGCCAGCAGCGTTTCTACCGGGGGGACCGGGGAGCTGTTTTTT
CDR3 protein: CASSVSTGGTGELFF

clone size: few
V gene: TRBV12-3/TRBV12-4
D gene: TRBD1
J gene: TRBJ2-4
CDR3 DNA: TGTGCCAGCAGGACAGGGGGCGCGGCAAACATTCAGTACTTC
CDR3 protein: CASRTGGAANIQYF

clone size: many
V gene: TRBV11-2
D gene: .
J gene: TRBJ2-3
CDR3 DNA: TGTGCCAGCAGCAGGGCAGGCACAGATACGCAGTATTTT
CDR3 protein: CASSRAGTDTQYF

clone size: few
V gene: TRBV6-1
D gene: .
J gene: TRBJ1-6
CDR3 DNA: TGTGCCAGCAGTGAAGCTGGAGGGTTGACACCCCTCCACTTT
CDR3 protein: CASSEAGGLTPLHF

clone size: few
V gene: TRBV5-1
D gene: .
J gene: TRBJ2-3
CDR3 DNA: TGCGCCAGCAGCGGGACCGGGTTCGGCACAGATACGCAGTATTTT
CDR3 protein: CASSGTGFGTDTQYF

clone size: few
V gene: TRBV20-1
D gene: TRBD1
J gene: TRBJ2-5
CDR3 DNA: TGCAGTGCTAGAGGAGTACAGGGGGTTTTACAAGAGACCCAGTACTTC
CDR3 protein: CSARGVQGVLQETQYF

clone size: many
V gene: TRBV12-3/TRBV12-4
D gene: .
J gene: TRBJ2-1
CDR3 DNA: TGTGCCAGCAGTTATAGGTCCGTGGAGCAGTTCTTC
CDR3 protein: CASSYRSVEQFF

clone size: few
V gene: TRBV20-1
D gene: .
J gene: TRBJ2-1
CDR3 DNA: TGCAGTGCTCCTAGCGTTGCCTCCTACAATGAGCAGTTCTTC
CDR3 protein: CSAPSVASYNEQFF

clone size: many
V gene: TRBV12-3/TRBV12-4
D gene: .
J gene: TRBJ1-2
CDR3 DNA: TGTGCCAGCAGCCAGACAGCTAACTATGGCTACACCTTC
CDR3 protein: CASSQTANYGYTF

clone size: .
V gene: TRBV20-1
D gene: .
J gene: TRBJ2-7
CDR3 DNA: TGCAGTGCTAGCCGGGACACCTCCTACGAGCAGTACTTC
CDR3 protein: CSASRDTSYEQYF

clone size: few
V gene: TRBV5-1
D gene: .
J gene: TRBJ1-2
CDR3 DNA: TGCGCCAGCAGTTACGACGGGGGCGATGGCTACACCTTC
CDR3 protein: CASSYDGGDGYTF

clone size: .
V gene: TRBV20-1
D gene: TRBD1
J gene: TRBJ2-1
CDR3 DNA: TGCAGTGCTATGGACAGGGGAGTCTACAATGAGCAGTTCTTC
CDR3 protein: CSAMDRGVYNEQFF

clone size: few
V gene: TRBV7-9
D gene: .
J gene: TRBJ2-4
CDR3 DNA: TGTGCCAGCAGCTCTGGACCCACAAACATTCAGTACTTC
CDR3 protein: CASSSGPTNIQYF

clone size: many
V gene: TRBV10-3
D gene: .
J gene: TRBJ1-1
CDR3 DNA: TGTGCCATAATGCAGTCCCTGAACACTGAAGCTTTCTTT
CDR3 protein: CAIMQSLNTEAFF

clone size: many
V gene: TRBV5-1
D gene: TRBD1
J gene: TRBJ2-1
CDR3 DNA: TGCGCCAGCAGCTGGGACAGGGCAACCTACAATGAGCAGTTCTTC
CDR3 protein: CASSWDRATYNEQFF

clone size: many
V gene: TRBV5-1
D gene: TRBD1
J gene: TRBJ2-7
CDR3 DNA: TGCGCCAGCAGCTCCCGACAGGGAATGGACGAGCAGTACTTC
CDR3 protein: CASSSRQGMDEQYF

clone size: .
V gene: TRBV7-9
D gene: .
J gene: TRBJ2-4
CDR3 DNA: TGTGCCAGCAGCTCCTTCGACGGACTAGCCAAAAACATTCAGTACTTC
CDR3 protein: CASSSFDGLAKNIQYF

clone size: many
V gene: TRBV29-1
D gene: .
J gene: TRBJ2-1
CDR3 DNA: TGCAGCGTTGATTTAAACTCCTACAATGAGCAGTTCTTC
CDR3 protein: CSVDLNSYNEQFF

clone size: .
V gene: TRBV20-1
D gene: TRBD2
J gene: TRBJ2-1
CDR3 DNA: TGCAGTGCTAGAGATACAGCGGGAGGGTTCTACAATGAGCAGTTCTTC
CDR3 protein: CSARDTAGGFYNEQFF

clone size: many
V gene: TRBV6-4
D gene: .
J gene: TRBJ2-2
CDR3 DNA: TGTGCCAGCAGTGACGGGGGCGTCCCCGGGGAGCTGTTTTTT
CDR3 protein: CASSDGGVPGELFF

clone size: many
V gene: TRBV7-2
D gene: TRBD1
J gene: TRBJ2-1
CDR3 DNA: TGTGCCAGCCTGGGACAGGGCCACAATGAGCAGTTCTTC
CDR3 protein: CASLGQGHNEQFF

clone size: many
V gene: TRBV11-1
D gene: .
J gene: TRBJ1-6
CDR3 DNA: TGTGCCAGCAGCTTGACCCCCCGGACAATCGAGGGATCACCCCTCCACTTT
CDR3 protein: CASSLTPRTIEGSPLHF

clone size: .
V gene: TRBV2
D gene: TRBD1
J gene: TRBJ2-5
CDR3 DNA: TGTGCCAGCAGTATGACAGGGCAAGAGACCCAGTACTTC
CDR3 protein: CASSMTGQETQYF

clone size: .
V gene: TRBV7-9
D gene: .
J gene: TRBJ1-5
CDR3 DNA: TGTGCCAGCAGCTTTCAGGCTCAGCCCCAGCATTTT
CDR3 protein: CASSFQAQPQHF

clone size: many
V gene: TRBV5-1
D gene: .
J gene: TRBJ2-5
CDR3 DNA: TGCGCCAGCAGCTTGGATGTGGGTGGTGGAGAGACCCAGTACTTC
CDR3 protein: CASSLDVGGGETQYF

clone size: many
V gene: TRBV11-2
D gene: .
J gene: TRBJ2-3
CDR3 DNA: TGTGCCAGCAGCTTATTCTGGGCTATCCGCACAGATACGCAGTATTTT
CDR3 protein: CASSLFWAIRTDTQYF

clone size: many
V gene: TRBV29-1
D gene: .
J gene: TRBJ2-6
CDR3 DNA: TGCAGCGTTGAAGTCCCCCAAGGTGGGGCCAACGTCCTGACTTTC
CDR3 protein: CSVEVPQGGANVLTF

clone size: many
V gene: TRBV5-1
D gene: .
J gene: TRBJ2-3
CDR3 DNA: TGCGCCAGCAGCTTCGGGACAACAACTAGCACAGATACGCAGTATTTT
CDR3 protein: CASSFGTTTSTDTQYF

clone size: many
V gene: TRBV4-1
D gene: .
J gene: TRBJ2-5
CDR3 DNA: TGCGCCAGCAGCCATCAGGCGGCAGCGGTCCAAGAGACCCAGTACTTC
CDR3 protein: CASSHQAAAVQETQYF

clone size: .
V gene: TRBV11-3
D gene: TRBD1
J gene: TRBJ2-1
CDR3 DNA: TGTGCCAGCAGCCAGAGACAGGGATCACAGGAGCAGTTCTTC
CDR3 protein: CASSQRQGSQEQFF

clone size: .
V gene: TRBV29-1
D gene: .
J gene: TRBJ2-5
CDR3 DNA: TGCAGCAGTACCGGGGGCTGGTACCAAGAGACCCAGTACTTC
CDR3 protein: CSSTGGWYQETQYF

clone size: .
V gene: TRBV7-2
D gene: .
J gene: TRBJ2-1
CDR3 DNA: TGTGCTTACAGGAGGGGGTTTGGTGAGCAGTTCTTC
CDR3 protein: CAYRRGFGEQFF

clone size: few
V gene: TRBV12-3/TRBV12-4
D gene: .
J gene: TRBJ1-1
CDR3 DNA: TGTGCCAGCAGTTTAAAAGAAAGGAACACTGAAGCTTTCTTT
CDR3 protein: CASSLKERNTEAFF

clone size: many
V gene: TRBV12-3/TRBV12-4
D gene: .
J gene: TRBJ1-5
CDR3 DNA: TGTGCCAGCAGTTTTGCATGGGGACTGAATCAGCCCCAGCATTTT
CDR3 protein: CASSFAWGLNQPQHF

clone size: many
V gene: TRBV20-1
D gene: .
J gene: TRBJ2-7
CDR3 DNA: TGCAGTGCTAGAGATCTGGCGGACAGTGGGTACGAGCAGTACTTC
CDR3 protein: CSARDLADSGYEQYF

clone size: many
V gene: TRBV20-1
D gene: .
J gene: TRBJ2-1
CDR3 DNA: TGCAGTGCTAGAGATCCGGTTAGAGTAGCGCGGAGCTCCTACAATGAGCAGTTCTTC
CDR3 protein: CSARDPVRVARSSYNEQFF

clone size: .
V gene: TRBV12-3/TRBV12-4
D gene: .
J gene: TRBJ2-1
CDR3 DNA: TGTGCCAGCACCGACTCCACCTACAATGAGCAGTTCTTC
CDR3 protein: CASTDSTYNEQFF

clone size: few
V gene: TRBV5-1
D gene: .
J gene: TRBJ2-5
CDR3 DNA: TGCGCCAGCAGCCTAACAACCGGGAGCGGGCTAGAGACCCAGTACTTC
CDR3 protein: CASSLTTGSGLETQYF

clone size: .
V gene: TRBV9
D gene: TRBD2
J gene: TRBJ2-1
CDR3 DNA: TGTGCCAGCAGCGTAGGAAGCGGGGCGATATATGAGCAGTTCTTC
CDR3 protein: CASSVGSGAIYEQFF

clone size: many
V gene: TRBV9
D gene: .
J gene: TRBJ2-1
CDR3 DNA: TGTGCCAGCAGCGTTACTGAGTATTACTACAATGAGCAGTTCTTC
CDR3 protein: CASSVTEYYYNEQFF

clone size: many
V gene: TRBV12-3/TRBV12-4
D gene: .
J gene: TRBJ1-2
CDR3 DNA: TGTGCCAGCACACTATTAAGGGGAGGGAGCGGCTACACCTTC
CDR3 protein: CASTLLRGGSGYTF

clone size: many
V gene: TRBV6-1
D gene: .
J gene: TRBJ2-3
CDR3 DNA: TGTGCCACATCGGGACCCTTACACACAGATACGCAGTATTTT
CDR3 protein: CATSGPLHTDTQYF

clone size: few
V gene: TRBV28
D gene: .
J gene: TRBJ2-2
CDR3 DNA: TGTGCCAGCAGTTCCCTCCGGTTTACCGGGGAGCTGTTTTTT
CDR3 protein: CASSSLRFTGELFF

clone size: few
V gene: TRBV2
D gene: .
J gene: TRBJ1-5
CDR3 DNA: TGTGCCAGCAGCCGAGGGGGGATGAGCAATCAGCCCCAGCATTTT
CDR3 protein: CASSRGGMSNQPQHF

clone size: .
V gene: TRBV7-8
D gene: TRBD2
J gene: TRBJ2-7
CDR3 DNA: TGTGCCAGCAGCTTAGAGGGGACTAGCGGGAGTCACGAGCAGTACTTC
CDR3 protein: CASSLEGTSGSHEQYF

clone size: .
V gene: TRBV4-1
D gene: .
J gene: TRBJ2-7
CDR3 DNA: TGCGCCAGCAGCCAAGATTCTAGGACAGCCCTTTACGAGCAGTACTTC
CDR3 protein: CASSQDSRTALYEQYF